The rows below give T cell receptor beta chains drawn from one sample of a study of blood T cell repertoires in COVID-19. Sequencing was performed with immunoSEQ multiplex PCR; in TCRdb, only in-frame clones are kept and a portion is missing. The table shows 280,000 or so clones, with 83% occurring only once. The sample taken for sequencing was peripheral blood. All receptors derive from a woman in her forties or fifties who had recovered from COVID-19. Each CDR3 is given with its conserved first and last residue. A D gene is named only where the DNA matches it firmly. Clone size is stated in some rows and not others, as once, few, many or a class when expanded.

v_call	clone_size	d_call	j_call	cdr3_nt	cdr3_aa
TRBV5-1	NA	NA	TRBJ2-5	TGCGCCAGCAGCCAACGACAGGTAGAGACCCAGTACTTC	CASSQRQVETQYF
TRBV19	NA	NA	TRBJ1-1	TGTGCCAGTAGTATTGGGGGGTTTACTGAAGCTTTCTTT	CASSIGGFTEAFF
TRBV21-1	NA	NA	TRBJ2-1	TGTGCCAGCCGACCTCTGGGCAAGGACAGGGGTCCCAATGAGCAGTTCTTC	CASRPLGKDRGPNEQFF
TRBV6-2/TRBV6-3	NA	NA	TRBJ1-4	TGTGCCAGCAGTTACCCAACAGGGATGGGTGAAAAACTGTTTTTT	CASSYPTGMGEKLFF
TRBV18	NA	NA	TRBJ2-5	TGTGCCAGCTCACCACAGGTGGAGGAGACCCAGTACTTC	CASSPQVEETQYF
TRBV28	NA	NA	TRBJ1-2	TGTGCCAGCAGTTTATCCCGGTCTAACTATGGCTACACCTTC	CASSLSRSNYGYTF
TRBV3-1/TRBV3-2	NA	NA	TRBJ2-1	TGTGCCAGCAGCCCGGGCAATGAGCAGTTCTTC	CASSPGNEQFF
TRBV7-9	NA	NA	TRBJ1-2	TGTGCCAGCAGCTTAATCCCGGGGTATGGCTACACCTTC	CASSLIPGYGYTF
TRBV4-3	NA	TRBD2	TRBJ2-2	TGCGCCAGCAGCCAGGCTCCCGGGGGGAAGGCCGGGGAGCTGTTTTTT	CASSQAPGGKAGELFF
TRBV11-3	NA	TRBD2	TRBJ2-3	TGTGCCAGCAGCTCCCGTTGGAAGCGGGGGGGCCCAGATACGCAGTATTTT	CASSSRWKRGGPDTQYF
TRBV4-2	NA	TRBD2	TRBJ2-2	TGTGCCAGCAGTCGACTAGCACCGAACACCGGGGAGCTGTTTTTT	CASSRLAPNTGELFF
TRBV27	NA	NA	TRBJ1-1	TGTGCCAGCAGCAGATACGGGGACACTGAAGCTTTCTTT	CASSRYGDTEAFF
TRBV9	NA	NA	TRBJ1-1	TGTGCCAGCAGCCCATCCGGGGGGGACACTGAAGCTTTCTTT	CASSPSGGDTEAFF
TRBV6-6	once	NA	TRBJ1-1	TGTGCCAGCAGTTACTCCACAGGCCCCGAGGCTTTCTTT	CASSYSTGPEAFF
TRBV7-2	NA	TRBD1	TRBJ1-2	TGTGCCAGCAGCCCACAGGGGTTGGGGGGAGGCTACACCTTC	CASSPQGLGGGYTF
TRBV7-3	NA	TRBD2	TRBJ2-1	TGTGCCAGCAGCTTAGCGGGAGGGCCGAGTGAGCAGTTCTTC	CASSLAGGPSEQFF
TRBV24-1	few	NA	TRBJ2-7	TGTGCCACCACCCCGCTCAGGGGACAATCACTCTCCCTACGAGCCGGGCAGTACTTC	CATTPLRGQSLSLRAGQYF
TRBV7-3	NA	NA	TRBJ2-7	TGTGCCAGCAGCTTAGGACCAGGGGAAGCTCGGGAGCAGTACTTC	CASSLGPGEAREQYF
TRBV10-3	NA	NA	TRBJ2-3	TGTGCCATCAGTGAACGCAGGACTAGCACAGATACGCAGTATTTT	CAISERRTSTDTQYF
TRBV10-3	NA	TRBD2	TRBJ2-2	TGTGCCATCAGTCCGGGACTAGCGGGGGCCCAATCACCCGGGGAGCTGTTTTTT	CAISPGLAGAQSPGELFF
TRBV7-2	NA	TRBD1	TRBJ1-1	TGTGCCAGCAGGGGACAGGTAAACACTGAAGCTTTCTTT	CASRGQVNTEAFF
TRBV18	NA	NA	TRBJ2-5	TGTGCCAGCTCATCGCAACCGCCGGGATTTCAAGAGACCCAGTACTTC	CASSSQPPGFQETQYF
TRBV11-3	NA	NA	TRBJ2-3	TGTGCCAGCAGCGTCTTAGGGGGTGCAGATACGCAGTATTTT	CASSVLGGADTQYF
TRBV4-3	NA	NA	TRBJ2-1	TGCGCCAGCAGCCAAGTTGGCGGGGTCTTCCCGAATGAGCAGTTCTTC	CASSQVGGVFPNEQFF